This is a list of T cell receptor beta chains from one sample in a study of radiation and T cells in renal cell carcinoma. Assay: immunoSEQ multiplex PCR; the TCRdb copy retains only in-frame clones and omits some. The table has roughly 80,000 clones, around four fifths seen once. The sample was blood, taken from a patient whose treatment included radiotherapy and nephrectomy. These receptors came from a woman aged 55-75 years with renal cell carcinoma. CDR3s include the opening cysteine and the closing phenylalanine or tryptophan. The order of the fields is D gene, J gene, clone size, V gene, CDR3 DNA, CDR3 protein. A D gene is named only where the DNA matches it firmly. The size field is filled for only some rows; it gives once, few, many or a size class.

NA | TRBJ2-1 | NA | TRBV28 | TGTGCCAGCAGCTTGGCTTCATGGCCGGAGGAGCAGTTCTTC | CASSLASWPEEQFF
NA | TRBJ2-2 | NA | TRBV5-6 | TGTGCCAGCAGCGGCCTAAATTCCCTGAACACCGGGGAGCTGTTTTTT | CASSGLNSLNTGELFF
NA | TRBJ2-1 | NA | TRBV5-1 | TGCGCCAGCAGCTTGGCCCAGACAGGTGGTAGGTTCTTC | CASSLAQTGGRFF
NA | TRBJ1-1 | NA | TRBV9 | TGTGCCAGCAGCGTAGAGACGGTACCCACTGAAGCTTTCTTT | CASSVETVPTEAFF
NA | TRBJ2-7 | NA | TRBV10-3 | TGTGCCATCAGTACCGGGACGGGCTCCTACGAGCAGTACTTC | CAISTGTGSYEQYF
NA | TRBJ2-3 | NA | TRBV10-3 | TGTGCCATCACCTCGGACATCAGTGGAGATACGCAGTATTTT | CAITSDISGDTQYF
NA | TRBJ2-1 | NA | TRBV7-3 | TGTGCCAGCAGCTTAGAGAGGGCCAAGGTAAATGAGCAGTTCTTC | CASSLERAKVNEQFF
NA | TRBJ2-4 | NA | TRBV18 | TGTGCCAGCTCACCGGGTTTACTAGCCAAAAACATTCAGTACTTC | CASSPGLLAKNIQYF
TRBD1 | TRBJ1-1 | NA | TRBV18 | TGTGCCAGCTCACCGACGCGGGACAGTGGAGCTTTCTTT | CASSPTRDSGAFF
TRBD1 | TRBJ1-6 | few | TRBV5-1 | TGCGCCAGCAGTACAGGGGTGGAAGGGGATTCACCCCTCCACTTT | CASSTGVEGDSPLHF
NA | TRBJ1-1 | NA | TRBV29-1 | TGCAGCGTTGAAGTACCCCTAAGAGCTGAAGCTTTCTTT | CSVEVPLRAEAFF
TRBD1 | TRBJ1-2 | NA | TRBV6-5 | TGTGCCAGCACTCCGGGACAGGACTATGGCTACACCTTC | CASTPGQDYGYTF
TRBD2 | TRBJ2-1 | NA | TRBV18 | TGTGCCAGCTCACCGCTTGGGAGGGAGCGCAATGAGCAGTTCTTC | CASSPLGRERNEQFF
NA | TRBJ1-2 | NA | TRBV9 | TGTGCCAGCAGCGTAGGGGTAAGGAACGGCTACACCTTC | CASSVGVRNGYTF
TRBD1 | TRBJ2-7 | NA | TRBV14 | TGTGCCAGCAGCTTACGACCGGGACAGGGAGCCTACGAGCAGTACTTC | CASSLRPGQGAYEQYF
NA | TRBJ1-4 | NA | TRBV9 | TGTGCCAGCAGCCCCCAAGAGATTGCAACTAATGAAAAACTGTTTTTT | CASSPQEIATNEKLFF
NA | TRBJ2-3 | NA | TRBV4-3 | TGCGCCAGCAGCCAAGACGCGGGGTTTGGCACAGATACGCAGTATTTT | CASSQDAGFGTDTQYF
NA | TRBJ1-1 | NA | TRBV7-9 | TGTGCCAGCAGCTTAGGGCGGCCCTCACGAGGATTTAACACTGAAGCTTTCTTT | CASSLGRPSRGFNTEAFF
NA | TRBJ2-6 | NA | TRBV25-1 | TGTGCCAGCAGTGAATATAGGAGGACTGGGGCCAACGTCCTGACTTTC | CASSEYRRTGANVLTF
NA | TRBJ2-7 | NA | TRBV5-6 | TGTGCCAGCAGCCCCGGACATCTCTACGAGCAGTACTTC | CASSPGHLYEQYF
NA | TRBJ1-2 | NA | TRBV19 | TGTGCCAGTAGTATAAGCGAGGGTTATCGAAACTATGGCTACACCTTC | CASSISEGYRNYGYTF
NA | TRBJ2-7 | NA | TRBV27 | TGTGCCAGCAGCGAAGGTGGCCACGAGCAGTACTTC | CASSEGGHEQYF
NA | TRBJ1-4 | NA | TRBV5-1 | TGCGCCAGCAGCTTAGCGGCAGGGACTAATGAAAAACTGTTTTTT | CASSLAAGTNEKLFF
TRBD1 | TRBJ2-5 | NA | TRBV11-2 | TGTGCCAGCAGCTCACAGGGGAAAGAGACCCAGTACTTC | CASSSQGKETQYF
TRBD2 | TRBJ2-1 | NA | TRBV30 | TGTGCCTGGAGTGTAAAATTTTGGACTAGCGGGAGGTCATCCAATGAGCAGTTCTTC | CAWSVKFWTSGRSSNEQFF
TRBD1 | TRBJ1-4 | NA | TRBV6-6 | TGTGCCAGCAGTTACTCCGGGACAGTTAATGAAAAACTGTTTTTT | CASSYSGTVNEKLFF
TRBD1 | TRBJ1-5 | few | TRBV10-3 | TGTGCCATCAGTGGAGAAAGGGGGCAGGATCAGCCCCAGCATTTT | CAISGERGQDQPQHF
NA | TRBJ1-1 | NA | TRBV19 | TGTGCCAGTAGCTTAGGCGGGGAAATCGCTGAAGCTTTCTTT | CASSLGGEIAEAFF
NA | TRBJ2-2 | NA | TRBV5-1 | TGCGCCAGCAGCTTAGGGGCCGGGGAGCTGTTTTTT | CASSLGAGELFF
NA | TRBJ1-3 | NA | TRBV4-1 | TGCGCCAGCAGCCATCTAGCGGGGAACTCTGGAAACACCATATATTTT | CASSHLAGNSGNTIYF
TRBD2 | TRBJ2-7 | NA | TRBV19 | TGTGCCAGTAGTGCCAGCGGGGAGGCGTCCTACGAGCAGTACTTC | CASSASGEASYEQYF
NA | TRBJ2-5 | NA | TRBV11-2 | TGTGCCAGCAGCTCGAGGGCGTCAGGGCAAGAGACCCAGTACTTC | CASSSRASGQETQYF
NA | TRBJ2-2 | NA | TRBV6-1 | TGTGCCAGCAGTCCCACCCGAGGTTACACCGGGGAGCTGTTTTTT | CASSPTRGYTGELFF
TRBD2 | TRBJ2-1 | NA | TRBV10-3 | TGTGCCATCAGAGAAGGGCTAGCGGGCCTGAATGAGCAGTTCTTC | CAIREGLAGLNEQFF
NA | TRBJ1-4 | NA | TRBV10-2 | TGCGCCAGCAGCGTGGGTAGGCATAATGAAAAACTGTTTTTT | CASSVGRHNEKLFF
NA | TRBJ1-5 | NA | TRBV19 | TGTGCCAGTGTCGGCGGGGTATACCAGCCCCAGCATTTT | CASVGGVYQPQHF
TRBD2 | TRBJ2-5 | NA | TRBV11-2 | TGTGCCAGTCGTCCGGGGGGGGAGACCCAGTACTTC | CASRPGGETQYF
NA | TRBJ2-7 | NA | TRBV6-5 | TGTGCCAGCAGTTACTCCTTCCCCTCCTACGAGCAGTACTTC | CASSYSFPSYEQYF
NA | TRBJ2-3 | NA | TRBV7-2 | TGTGCCAGCAGCGTACCAAGCACAGATACGCAGTATTTT | CASSVPSTDTQYF
NA | TRBJ2-7 | once | TRBV5-1 | TGCGCCAGCAGGGACACTACCTCCTACGAGCAGTACTTC | CASRDTTSYEQYF
TRBD1 | TRBJ2-7 | NA | TRBV5-1 | TGCGCCAGCAGCTTGGAAACAGGGGCCACCGTGGAGCAGTACTTC | CASSLETGATVEQYF
NA | TRBJ1-6 | NA | TRBV18 | TGTGCCAGCTCACCACGGCCCCTCGGGAATTCACCCCTCCACTTT | CASSPRPLGNSPLHF
NA | TRBJ1-5 | few | TRBV2 | TGTGCCAGCAACCCGGCATTTAGCAATCAGCCCCAGCATTTT | CASNPAFSNQPQHF
TRBD1 | TRBJ2-7 | NA | TRBV4-1 | TGCGCCAGCAGCCTTCAACAGGGGGACCTCTACGAGCAGTACTTC | CASSLQQGDLYEQYF
TRBD2 | TRBJ2-7 | NA | TRBV5-1 | TGCGCCAGCAGCCCCGGGACTAGCGGCTACGAGCAGTACTTC | CASSPGTSGYEQYF